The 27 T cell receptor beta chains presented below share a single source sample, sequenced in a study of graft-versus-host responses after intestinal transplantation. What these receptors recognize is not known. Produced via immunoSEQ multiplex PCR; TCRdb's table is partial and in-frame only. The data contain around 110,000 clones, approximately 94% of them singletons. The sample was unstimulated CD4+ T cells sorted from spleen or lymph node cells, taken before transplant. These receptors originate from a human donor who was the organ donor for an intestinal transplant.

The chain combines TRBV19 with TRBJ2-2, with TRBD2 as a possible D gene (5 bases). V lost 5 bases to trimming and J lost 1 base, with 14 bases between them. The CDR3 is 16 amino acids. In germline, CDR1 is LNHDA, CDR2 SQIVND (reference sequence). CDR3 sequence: CASSPRAGLNTGELFF. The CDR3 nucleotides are TGTGCCAGTAGTCCCCGCGCAGGACTGAACACCGGGGAGCTGTTTTTT.

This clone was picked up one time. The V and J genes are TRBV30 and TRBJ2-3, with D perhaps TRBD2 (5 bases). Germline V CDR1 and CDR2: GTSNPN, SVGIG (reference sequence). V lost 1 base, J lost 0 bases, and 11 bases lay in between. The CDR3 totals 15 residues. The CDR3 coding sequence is TGTGCCTGGAGTGGGACGGGAACTAGCACAGATACGCAGTATTTT. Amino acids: CAWSGTGTSTDTQYF.

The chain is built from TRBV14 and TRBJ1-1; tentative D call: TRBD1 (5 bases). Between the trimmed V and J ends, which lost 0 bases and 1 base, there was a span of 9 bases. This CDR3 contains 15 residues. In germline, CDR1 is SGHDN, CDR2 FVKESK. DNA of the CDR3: TGTGCCAGCAGCCAAGAGGTCGGGGGGAACACTGAAGCTTTCTTT. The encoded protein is CASSQEVGGNTEAFF.

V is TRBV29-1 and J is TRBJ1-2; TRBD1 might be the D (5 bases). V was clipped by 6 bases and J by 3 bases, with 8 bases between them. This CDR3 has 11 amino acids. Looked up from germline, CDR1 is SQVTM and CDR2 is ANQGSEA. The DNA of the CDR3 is TGCAGCGTCGGGGCGGACTATGGCTACACCTTC. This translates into CSVGADYGYTF.

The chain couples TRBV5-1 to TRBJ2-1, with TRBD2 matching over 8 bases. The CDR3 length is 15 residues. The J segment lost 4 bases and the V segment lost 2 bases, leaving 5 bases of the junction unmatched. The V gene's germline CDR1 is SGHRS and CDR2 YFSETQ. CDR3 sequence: CASSLSTSGYNEQFF. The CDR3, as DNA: TGCGCCAGCAGCTTAAGTACTAGCGGTTACAATGAGCAGTTCTTC.

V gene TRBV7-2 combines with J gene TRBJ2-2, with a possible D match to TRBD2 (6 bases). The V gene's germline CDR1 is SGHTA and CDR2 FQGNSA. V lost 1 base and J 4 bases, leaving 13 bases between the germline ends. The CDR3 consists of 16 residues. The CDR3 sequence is CASSLVVAGPTGELFF. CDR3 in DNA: TGTGCCAGCAGCTTAGTCGTGGCGGGGCCCACCGGGGAGCTGTTTTTT.

CDR3 DNA sequence: TGTGCCAGCAGCTTCGAGGGTTATGCTGGCTACACCTTC. Amino acid sequence: CASSFEGYAGYTF. The chain is built from TRBV11-2 and TRBJ1-2; D not certain. Germline V gene sequence: CDR1 SGHAT, CDR2 FQNNGV. V was pared by 3 bases and J by 7 bases, with 12 bases between. The CDR3 totals 13 residues.

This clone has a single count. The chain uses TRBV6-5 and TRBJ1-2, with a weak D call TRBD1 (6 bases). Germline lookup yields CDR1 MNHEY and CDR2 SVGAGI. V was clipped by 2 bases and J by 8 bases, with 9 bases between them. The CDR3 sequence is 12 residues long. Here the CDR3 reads CASSYRGLGYTF. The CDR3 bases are TGTGCCAGCAGTTACCGGGGGCTGGGCTACACCTTC.

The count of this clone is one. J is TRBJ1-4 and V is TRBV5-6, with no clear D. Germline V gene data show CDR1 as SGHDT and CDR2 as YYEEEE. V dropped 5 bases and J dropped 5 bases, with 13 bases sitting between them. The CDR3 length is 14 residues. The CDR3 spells CASRVRSGNEKLFF. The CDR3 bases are TGTGCCAGCAGAGTGAGATCCGGAAATGAAAAACTGTTTTTT.

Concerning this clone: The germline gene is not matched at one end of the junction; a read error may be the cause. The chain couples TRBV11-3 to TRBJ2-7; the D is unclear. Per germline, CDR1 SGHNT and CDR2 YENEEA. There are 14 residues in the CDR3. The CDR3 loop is CASSLDGTNYEQYF. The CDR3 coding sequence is TGTGCCAGCAGCCTAGACGGAACCAACTACGAGCAGTACTTC.

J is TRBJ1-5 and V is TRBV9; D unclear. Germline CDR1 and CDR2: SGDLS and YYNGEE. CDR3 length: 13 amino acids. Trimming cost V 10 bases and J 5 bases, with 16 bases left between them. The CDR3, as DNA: TGTGCCGGCGGAGCATTCCTCGATCAGCCCCAGCATTTT. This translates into CAGGAFLDQPQHF.

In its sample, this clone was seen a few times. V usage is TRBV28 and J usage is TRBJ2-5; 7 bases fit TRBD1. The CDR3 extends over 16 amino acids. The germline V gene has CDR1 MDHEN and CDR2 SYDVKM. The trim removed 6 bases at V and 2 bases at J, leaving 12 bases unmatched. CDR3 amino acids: CASSSSLQGEQETQYF. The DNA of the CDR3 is TGTGCCAGCAGCTCGAGCCTCCAGGGGGAACAAGAGACCCAGTACTTC. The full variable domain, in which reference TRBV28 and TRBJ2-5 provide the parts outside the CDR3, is DVKVTQSSRYLVKRTGEKVFLECVQDMDHENMFWYRQDPGLGLRLIYFSYDVKMKEKGDIPEGYSVSREKKERFSLILESASTNQTSMYLCASSSSLQGEQETQYFGPGTRLLVL.

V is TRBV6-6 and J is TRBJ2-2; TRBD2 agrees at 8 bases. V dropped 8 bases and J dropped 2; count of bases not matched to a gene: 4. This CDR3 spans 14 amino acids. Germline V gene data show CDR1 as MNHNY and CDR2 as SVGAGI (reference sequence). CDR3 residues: CASVTSGNTGELFF. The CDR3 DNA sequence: TGTGCCAGCGTCACTAGCGGCAACACCGGGGAGCTGTTTTTT.

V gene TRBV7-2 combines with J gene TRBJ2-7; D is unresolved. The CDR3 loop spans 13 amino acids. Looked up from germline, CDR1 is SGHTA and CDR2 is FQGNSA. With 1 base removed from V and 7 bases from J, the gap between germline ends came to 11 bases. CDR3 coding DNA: TGTGCCAGCAGCTTAGAACACCCCTTGGAGCAGTACTTC. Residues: CASSLEHPLEQYF.

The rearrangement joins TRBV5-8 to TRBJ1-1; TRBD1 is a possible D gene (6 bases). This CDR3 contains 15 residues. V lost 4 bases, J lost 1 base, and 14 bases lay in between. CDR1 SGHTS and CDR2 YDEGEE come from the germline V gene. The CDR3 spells CASSQRTGRNTEAFF. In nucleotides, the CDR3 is TGTGCCAGCAGCCAGCGAACAGGGCGGAACACTGAAGCTTTCTTT. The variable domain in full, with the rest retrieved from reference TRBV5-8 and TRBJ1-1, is EAGVTQSPTHLIKTRGQQATLRCSPISGHTSVYWYQQALGLGLQFLLWYDEGEERNRGNFPPRFSGRQFPNYSSELNVNALELEDSALYLCASSQRTGRNTEAFFGQGTRLTVV.

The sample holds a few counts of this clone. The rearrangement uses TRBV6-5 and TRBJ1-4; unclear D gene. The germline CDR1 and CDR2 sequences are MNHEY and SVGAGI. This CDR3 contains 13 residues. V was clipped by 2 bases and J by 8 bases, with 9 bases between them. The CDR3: CASSYRVGEKLFF. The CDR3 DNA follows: TGTGCCAGCAGTTACAGGGTAGGGGAAAAACTGTTTTTT.

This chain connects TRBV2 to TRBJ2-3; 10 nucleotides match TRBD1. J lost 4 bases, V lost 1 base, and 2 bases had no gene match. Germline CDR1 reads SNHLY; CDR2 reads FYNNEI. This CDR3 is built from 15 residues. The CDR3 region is CASSEEGTGADTQYF. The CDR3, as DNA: TGTGCCAGCAGTGAAGAAGGGACAGGGGCAGATACGCAGTATTTT.

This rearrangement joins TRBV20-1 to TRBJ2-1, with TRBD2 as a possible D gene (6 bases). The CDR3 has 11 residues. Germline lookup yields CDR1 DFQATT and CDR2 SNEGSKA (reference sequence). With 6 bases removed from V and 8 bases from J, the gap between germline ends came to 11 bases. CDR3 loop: CSAAGSYEQFF. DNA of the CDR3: TGCAGTGCAGCCGGGAGCTATGAGCAGTTCTTC.

Here the CDR3 DNA reads TGTGCCAGCAGCAAAGGACTAGCGGGAGTGGATGGGGAGCAGTACTTC. Translation gives CASSKGLAGVDGEQYF. The chain couples TRBV7-9 to TRBJ2-7; TRBD2 matches 13 bases. The germline V gene encodes CDR1 SEHNR and CDR2 FQNEAQ (reference sequence). V gave up 5 bases and J gave up 7 bases; unmatched junction bases: 11. This CDR3 spans 16 amino acids. The complete variable domain, with remaining parts taken from reference TRBV7-9 and TRBJ2-7, reads DTGVSQNPRHKITKRGQNVTFRCDPISEHNRLYWYRQTLGQGPEFLTYFQNEAQLEKSRLLSDRFSAERPKGSFSTLEIQRTEQGDSAMYLCASSKGLAGVDGEQYFGPGTRLTVT.

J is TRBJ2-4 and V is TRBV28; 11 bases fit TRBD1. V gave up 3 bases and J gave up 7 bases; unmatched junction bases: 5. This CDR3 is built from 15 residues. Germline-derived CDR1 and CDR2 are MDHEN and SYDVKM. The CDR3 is CASSFGTGGGNIQYF. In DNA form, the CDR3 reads TGTGCCAGCAGTTTCGGGACAGGGGGAGGCAACATTCAGTACTTC.

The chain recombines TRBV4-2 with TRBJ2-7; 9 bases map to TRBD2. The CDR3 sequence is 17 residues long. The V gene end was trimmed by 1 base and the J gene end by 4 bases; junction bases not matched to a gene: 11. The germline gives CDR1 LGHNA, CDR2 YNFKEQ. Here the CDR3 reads CASSQVGGRANGYEQYF. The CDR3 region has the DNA TGTGCCAGCAGCCAAGTAGGCGGGAGGGCAAATGGATACGAGCAGTACTTC.

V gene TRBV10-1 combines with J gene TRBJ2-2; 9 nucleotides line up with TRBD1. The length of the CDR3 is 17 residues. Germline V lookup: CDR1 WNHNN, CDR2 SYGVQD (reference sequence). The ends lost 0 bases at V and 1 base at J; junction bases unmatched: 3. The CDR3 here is CASSESWGQGNTGELFF. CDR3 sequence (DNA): TGCGCCAGCAGTGAGTCGTGGGGACAGGGGAACACCGGGGAGCTGTTTTTT.

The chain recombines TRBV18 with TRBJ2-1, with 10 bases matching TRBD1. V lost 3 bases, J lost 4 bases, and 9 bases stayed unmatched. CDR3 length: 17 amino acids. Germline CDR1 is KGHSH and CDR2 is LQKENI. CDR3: CASSPVSGQGNYNEQFF. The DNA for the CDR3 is TGTGCCAGCTCACCGGTCTCGGGACAGGGGAATTACAATGAGCAGTTCTTC.

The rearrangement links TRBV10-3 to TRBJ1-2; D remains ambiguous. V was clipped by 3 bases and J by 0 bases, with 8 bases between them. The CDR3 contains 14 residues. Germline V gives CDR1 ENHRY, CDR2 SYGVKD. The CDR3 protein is CAISDQATNYGYTF. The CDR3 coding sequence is TGTGCCATCAGTGACCAGGCTACTAACTATGGCTACACCTTC.

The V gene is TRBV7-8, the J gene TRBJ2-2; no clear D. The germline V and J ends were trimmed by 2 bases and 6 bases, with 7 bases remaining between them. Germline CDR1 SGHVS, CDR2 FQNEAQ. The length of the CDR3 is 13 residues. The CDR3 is CASSLIVAGELFF. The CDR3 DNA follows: TGTGCCAGCAGCTTAATAGTCGCCGGGGAGCTGTTTTTT. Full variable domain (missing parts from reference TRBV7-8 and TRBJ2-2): GAGVSQSPRYKVAKRGQDVALRCDPISGHVSLFWYQQALGQGPEFLTYFQNEAQLDKSGLPSDRFFAERPEGSVSTLKIQRTQQEDSAVYLCASSLIVAGELFFGEGSRLTVL.

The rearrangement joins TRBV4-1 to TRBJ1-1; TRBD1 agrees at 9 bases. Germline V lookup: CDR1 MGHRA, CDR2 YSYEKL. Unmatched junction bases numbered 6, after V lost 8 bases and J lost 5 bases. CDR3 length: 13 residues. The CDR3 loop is CASGRDRVTEAFF. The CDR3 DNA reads TGCGCCAGCGGACGGGACAGGGTAACTGAAGCTTTCTTT.

The chain's CDR3 is CASSYWGQGHNEQFF. The DNA of the CDR3 is TGTGCCAGCAGTTACTGGGGACAGGGGCACAATGAGCAGTTCTTC. V and J are TRBV6-5 and TRBJ2-1; TRBD1 matches 10 bases. The CDR3 covers 15 residues. V lost 1 base to trimming and J lost 5 bases; unmatched junction nucleotides: 2. Germline CDR1 and CDR2: MNHEY and SVGAGI.